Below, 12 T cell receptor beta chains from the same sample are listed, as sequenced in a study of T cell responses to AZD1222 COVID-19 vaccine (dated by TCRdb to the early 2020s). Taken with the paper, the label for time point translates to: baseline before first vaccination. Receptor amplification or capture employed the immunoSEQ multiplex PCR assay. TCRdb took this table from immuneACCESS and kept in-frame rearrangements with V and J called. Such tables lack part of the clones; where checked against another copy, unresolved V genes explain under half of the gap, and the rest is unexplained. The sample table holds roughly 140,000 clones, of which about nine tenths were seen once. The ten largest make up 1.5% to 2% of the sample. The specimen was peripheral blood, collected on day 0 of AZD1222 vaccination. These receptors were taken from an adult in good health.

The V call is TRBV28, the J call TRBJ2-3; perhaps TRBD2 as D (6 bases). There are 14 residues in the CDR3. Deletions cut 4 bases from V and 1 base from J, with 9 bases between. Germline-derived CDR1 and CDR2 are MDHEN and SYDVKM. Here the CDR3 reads CASSWWEGTDTQYF. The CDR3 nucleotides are TGTGCCAGCAGTTGGTGGGAGGGCACAGATACGCAGTATTTT. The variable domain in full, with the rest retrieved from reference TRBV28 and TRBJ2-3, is DVKVTQSSRYLVKRTGEKVFLECVQDMDHENMFWYRQDPGLGLRLIYFSYDVKMKEKGDIPEGYSVSREKKERFSLILESASTNQTSMYLCASSWWEGTDTQYFGPGTRLTVL.

CDR3 coding DNA: TGTGCCAGCCACCGGACGGCTCCAGATACTGAAGCTTTCTTT. Amino acids: CASHRTAPDTEAFF. This chain uses TRBV6-5 with TRBJ1-1; no clear D gene. Germline values: CDR1 MNHEY, CDR2 SVGAGI. The CDR3 runs 14 residues. The V and J ends lost 8 bases and 5 bases respectively, with 18 bases between them.

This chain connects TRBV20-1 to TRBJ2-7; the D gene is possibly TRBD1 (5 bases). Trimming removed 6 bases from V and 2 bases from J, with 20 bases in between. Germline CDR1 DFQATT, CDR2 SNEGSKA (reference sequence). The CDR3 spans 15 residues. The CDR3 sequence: CSASLRGRLAYEQYF. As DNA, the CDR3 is TGCAGTGCCAGTCTTAGGGGCCGGTTAGCCTACGAGCAGTACTTC.

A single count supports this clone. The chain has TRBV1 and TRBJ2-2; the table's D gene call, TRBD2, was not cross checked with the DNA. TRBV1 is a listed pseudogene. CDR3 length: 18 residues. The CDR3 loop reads CTSSQANSGRRGTGELFF. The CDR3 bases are TGCACCAGCAGCCAAGCGAATAGCGGGAGGAGGGGGACCGGGGAGCTGTTTTTT.

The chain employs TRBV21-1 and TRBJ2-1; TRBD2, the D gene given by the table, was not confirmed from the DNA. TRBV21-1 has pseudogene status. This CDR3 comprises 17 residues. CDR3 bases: TGTGCCAGCAGCAAAGCCCCAGCGGGAGGACACTACAATGAGCAGTTCTTC. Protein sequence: CASSKAPAGGHYNEQFF.

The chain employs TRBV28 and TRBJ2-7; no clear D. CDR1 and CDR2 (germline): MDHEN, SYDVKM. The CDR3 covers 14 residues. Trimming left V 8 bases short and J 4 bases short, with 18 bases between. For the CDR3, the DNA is TGTGCCAGCCGAGGCGGCCCGCTTCTGTACGAGCAGTACTTC. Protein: CASRGGPLLYEQYF.

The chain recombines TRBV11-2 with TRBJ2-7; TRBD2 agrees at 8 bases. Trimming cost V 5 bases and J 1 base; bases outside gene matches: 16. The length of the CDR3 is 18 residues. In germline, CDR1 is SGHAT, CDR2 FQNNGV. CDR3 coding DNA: TGTGCCAGCAGCCACACTATTTTCTTTCGGGAGGGTTCCTACGAGCAGTACTTC. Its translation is CASSHTIFFREGSYEQYF.

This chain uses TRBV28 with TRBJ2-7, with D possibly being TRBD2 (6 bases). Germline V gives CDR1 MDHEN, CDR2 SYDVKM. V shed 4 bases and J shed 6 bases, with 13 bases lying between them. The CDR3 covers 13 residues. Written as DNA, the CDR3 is TGTGCCAGCAGTTCGTCAGGAGGGCGCGAGCAGTACTTC. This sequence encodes CASSSSGGREQYF.

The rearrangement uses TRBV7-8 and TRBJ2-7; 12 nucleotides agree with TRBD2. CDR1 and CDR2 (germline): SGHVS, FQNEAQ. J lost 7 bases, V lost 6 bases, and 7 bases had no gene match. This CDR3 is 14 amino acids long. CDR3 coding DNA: TGTGCCAGCAGGTCGACGACTAGCGGGAGAGAGCAGTACTTC. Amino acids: CASRSTTSGREQYF.

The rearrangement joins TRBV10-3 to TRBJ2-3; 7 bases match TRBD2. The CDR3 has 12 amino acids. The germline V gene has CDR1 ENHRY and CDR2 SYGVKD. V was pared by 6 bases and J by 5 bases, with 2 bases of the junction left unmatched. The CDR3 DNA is TGTGCCATCAGGGGGGAGGGAGATACGCAGTATTTT. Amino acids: CAIRGEGDTQYF.

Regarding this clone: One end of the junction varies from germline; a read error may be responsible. The CDR3 region has the DNA TGCACCAGCAGCCCTACGTTCGTGGGACAGGGGCCCCGCTTCCCCCCTTTCTTT. Protein product: CTSSPTFVGQGPRFPPFF. The chain is built from TRBV5-1 and TRBJ1-1, with 10 bases matching TRBD1. In germline, CDR1 is SGHRS, CDR2 YFSETQ. The CDR3 is made up of 18 amino acids. Full variable domain (missing parts from reference TRBV5-1 and TRBJ1-1): KAGVTQTPRYLIKTRGQQVTLSCSPISGHRSVSWYQQTPGQGLQFLFEYFSETQRNKGNFPGRFSGRQFSNSRSEMNVSTLELGDSALYLCTSSPTFVGQGPRFPPFFGQGTRLTVV.

The CDR3 coding sequence is TGTGCCAGCAGTGCGGAGCTAATCTATGGCTACACCTTC. Translating gives CASSAELIYGYTF. The chain couples TRBV12-3 or TRBV12-4 to TRBJ1-2; unclear D gene. This CDR3 contains 13 residues. Trimming removed 5 bases from V and 4 bases from J, with 11 bases in between.